Listed below are T cell receptor beta chains from one sample, sequenced in a study of T-cell memory formation after mild COVID-19. A single record per CDR3 protein comes from TCRdb applying MiXCR to the 5' RACE reads. The sample carries about 340,000 distinct CDR3 sequences, roughly 15% recorded once. Sequencing used PBMCs or a T cell subset sorted from them (not recorded which). These receptors were taken from a man aged 18 to 30 who had mild COVID-19 (a few samples of this study predate the infection). Cell type and time point are not known. Each CDR3 is given with its conserved first and last residue. The D gene is left open where the match is weak. Clone size is shown for a subset of rows, as once, few, many or a class of expanded clone.

D gene | J gene | clone size | V gene | CDR3 DNA | CDR3 protein
TRBD1 | TRBJ2-1 | . | TRBV9 | TGTGCCAGCAGCAAACGTGGACAGGTTAGCTACAATGAGCAGTTCTTC | CASSKRGQVSYNEQFF
TRBD1 | TRBJ2-1 | few | TRBV7-9 | TGTGCCAGCAGCTTGCGACAGGGTACTGTTCCGGCCAGGACGGGTGAGCAGTTCTTC | CASSLRQGTVPARTGEQFF
. | TRBJ2-5 | . | TRBV7-8 | TGTGCCAGCAGCCAATCGAGGGGCTACGAAGAGACCCAGTACTTC | CASSQSRGYEETQYF
. | TRBJ1-6 | many | TRBV7-8 | TGTGCCAGCAGCTTAGCTTCACCCCTCCACTTT | CASSLASPLHF
. | TRBJ2-1 | . | TRBV21-1 | TGTGCCAGCAGCACCTCCGGAGGATTCAATGAGCAGCGGCAGTTCTTC | CASSTSGGFNEQRQFF
TRBD1 | TRBJ2-3 | many | TRBV27 | TGTGCCAGCAGTTTAGGCGAAGGACAGGGGGTCACATTGGGCACAGATACGCAGTATTTT | CASSLGEGQGVTLGTDTQYF
. | TRBJ2-7 | few | TRBV7-2 | TGTGCCAGCAGCTTAGCACAGGACTCCTACGAGCAGTACTTC | CASSLAQDSYEQYF
. | TRBJ1-5 | . | TRBV7-2 | TGTGCCAGCAGCCGAGTCTGGGGGCAGGATCAGCCCCAGCATTTT | CASSRVWGQDQPQHF
TRBD1 | TRBJ1-6 | few | TRBV5-1 | TGCGCCAGCAGTCCACAGGGGGTTGACAATTCACCCCTCCACTTT | CASSPQGVDNSPLHF
. | TRBJ2-1 | . | TRBV12-3/TRBV12-4 | TGTGCCAGCAGCCCTTGGGCGCGGCGGCATGAGCAGTTCTTC | CASSPWARRHEQFF
TRBD2 | TRBJ2-1 | few | TRBV4-1 | TGCGCCAGCAGCCCTAGCGGAACCTACAATGAGCAGTTCTTC | CASSPSGTYNEQFF
. | TRBJ1-1 | . | TRBV7-2 | TGTGCCAGCAGCGCCTTCCTGAACACTGAAGCTTTCTTT | CASSAFLNTEAFF
. | TRBJ1-1 | few | TRBV12-3/TRBV12-4 | TGTGCCAGCAGTTCGCACCGACGAGGGGGGATATGGGTGAACACTGAAGCTTTCTTT | CASSSHRRGGIWVNTEAFF
. | TRBJ2-1 | many | TRBV5-1 | TGCGCCAGCAGCTTGGTGGCGCTCGGTCATGGAGCTTCCTACAATGAGCAGTTCTTC | CASSLVALGHGASYNEQFF
. | TRBJ1-2 | few | TRBV12-3/TRBV12-4 | TGTGCCAGCAGTTTCGGGAGAGGGCGAAGACCCTACACCTTC | CASSFGRGRRPYTF
. | TRBJ2-5 | . | TRBV19 | TGTGCCAGTAGCGACCGGGGTGAGGAAGAGACCCAGTACTTC | CASSDRGEEETQYF
TRBD1 | TRBJ2-5 | . | TRBV11-3 | TGTGCCAGCAGCTTAGGGGGACAGGGGGAGACCCAGTACTTC | CASSLGGQGETQYF
TRBD1 | TRBJ2-5 | few | TRBV7-6 | TGTGCCAGCAGCCAGACAGGGTTGGAGACCCAGTACTTC | CASSQTGLETQYF
. | TRBJ2-2 | . | TRBV12-3/TRBV12-4 | TGTGCCAGCAGATGGACTAACGCGAACACCGGGGAGCTGTTTTTT | CASRWTNANTGELFF
. | TRBJ2-2 | . | TRBV11-2 | TGTGCCACCTCCCGCAGGGGAGGCGCGAACACCGGGGAGCTGTTTTTT | CATSRRGGANTGELFF